This T cell receptor (beta chain) was sequenced during a study of blood T cell repertoires in COVID-19. Some clones are missing from TCRdb's copy, which holds only in-frame ones; the method was immunoSEQ multiplex PCR. The sample records 200,000 to 300,000 clones, 84% being singletons. Germline lookup yields CDR1 SNHLY and CDR2 FYNNEI. The CDR3 totals 15 residues. The trim removed 2 bases at V and 5 bases at J, leaving 7 bases unmatched. This rearrangement joins TRBV2 to TRBJ2-5, with TRBD1 matching 8 bases. Sequencing used peripheral blood. This TCR came from a woman aged 40 to 55 who had recovered from COVID-19. In DNA form, the CDR3 reads TGTGCCAGCAGTGAACCTAGGACAGGGCGCGAGACCCAGTACTTC. As protein: CASSEPRTGRETQYF.